The T cell receptor (beta chain) described here comes from a study of cytomegalovirus exposure and HLA in healthy donors. Study background: It was reported in a later analysis that the 100 to 150 validation repertoires used the same platform as the 666 first-cohort repertoires. Study conclusions and caveats: One later analysis, an examination of the 100 to 150 validation repertoires, found that first-cohort TCR clusters tended to co-occur in them. Many donors shared some public TCRs, even though most TCR sequences were rare.

The CDR3 is made up of 18 amino acids. Trimming removed 7 bases from V and 3 bases from J, with 29 bases in between. CDR1 is SGHRS and CDR2 is YFSETQ in the germline V gene. With respect to this clone: No antigen is known for it.

Here immunoSEQ multiplex PCR was the method, and the copy in TCRdb shows in-frame clones only, minus some. The sample holds some 90,000 clones, 96% seen once. The TCR comes from a man younger than 35 in good health and CMV-seronegative. The J gene is TRBJ2-7, the V gene TRBV5-1; TRBD2 is a possible D gene (6 bases). Specimen: PBMCs. The CDR3 nucleotides are TGCGCCAGCTCGGGCACCTCCGGGACGTTAGCGGTAGACTACGAGCAGTACTTC. This gives the protein CASSGTSGTLAVDYEQYF.